This TCR beta chain is from a study of T-cell memory formation after mild COVID-19. About the study: Among the donors, TCR clusters were largely specific to each donor. The study's findings and limits: Mainly in CM and EM were contracting CD4+ clones; CD8+ were in EMRA.

In the case of this clonotype: What it binds is not known.

TCRdb re-called the 5' RACE reads through MiXCR, storing one row per CDR3 protein. The table records around 250,000 distinct CDR3 sequences, over 9% of them present only once. V was shortened by 3 bases and J by 4 bases, with 9 bases between the two germline ends. This CDR3 has 13 residues. CDR1 is SEHNR and CDR2 is FQNEAQ in the germline V gene (reference sequence). This TCR came from a man aged 18 to 29 who had mild COVID-19 (a few samples of this study predate the infection). Cell type and time point are not known. Sample: PBMCs or a T cell subset sorted from them (not recorded which). The V gene is TRBV7-9, the J gene TRBJ2-5; tentative D call: TRBD2 (6 bases). CDR3 region: CASSFSGPETQYF. The CDR3 bases are TGTGCCAGCAGCTTTAGCGGTCCAGAGACCCAGTACTTC.